These 23 T cell receptor beta chains originate from one sample sequenced in a study of blood T cell repertoires in COVID-19 (dated by TCRdb to about 2020). The library was obtained by the immunoSEQ multiplex PCR assay. In its TCRdb copy, this immuneACCESS table keeps in-frame sequences only and misses some clones. Where compared with another copy, unresolved V genes explain less than half of these, and the others have no known cause. The sample contains a few hundred thousand clones, 75% to 90% of them found a single time. The ten largest clones take up under 3.5% of the sample. Sequencing was performed on peripheral blood. These TCRs come from a woman aged 30 to 39 with active or convalescent COVID-19.

This chain links TRBV5-1 with TRBJ2-3; TRBD2 matches 11 bases. CDR1 is SGHRS, CDR2 YFSETQ, per germline. With V trimmed by 4 bases and J by 3 bases, 13 bases remained unmatched. The CDR3 sequence is 18 residues long. The CDR3 DNA sequence: TGCGCCAGCAGCCCCGCCGGTTTAGCGGGGGGGCCAACAGATACGCAGTATTTT. It translates to CASSPAGLAGGPTDTQYF.

For the CDR3, the DNA is TGTGCCAGCTCAGAAGGGACAGGTCTAGGCACAGATACGCAGTATTTT. Its translation is CASSEGTGLGTDTQYF. V and J are TRBV18 and TRBJ2-3; 8 bases map to TRBD1. Germline V gene data show CDR1 as KGHSH and CDR2 as LQKENI. V was pared by 5 bases and J by 1 base, with 8 bases of the junction left unmatched. The CDR3 is 16 residues long.

The gene calls are TRBV9 and TRBJ2-5; 7 bases fit TRBD1. V trimming: 3 bases; J trimming: 4 bases; junction bases outside the gene matches: 12. The CDR3 extends over 16 amino acids. The germline V gene has CDR1 SGDLS and CDR2 YYNGEE. The CDR3 DNA follows: TGTGCCAGCAGCGAGGGGGCAACATGGGATGGAGAGACCCAGTACTTC. It translates to CASSEGATWDGETQYF.

The J gene is TRBJ2-5, the V gene TRBV14, with D perhaps TRBD2 (7 bases). The CDR3 sequence is 16 residues long. Germline CDR1 SGHDN, CDR2 FVKESK. The V and J ends lost 4 bases and 4 bases respectively, with 19 bases between them. The CDR3 bases are TGTGCCAGCAGCCGCGTAGGGGGGGCGGATCGAGAGACCCAGTACTTC. Translating it yields CASSRVGGADRETQYF.

The chain carries TRBV27 and TRBJ2-3; TRBD2 might be the D (6 bases). This CDR3 comprises 14 residues. V was clipped by 8 bases and J by 6 bases, with 18 bases between them. From germline, CDR1 is MNHEY and CDR2 SMNVEV (reference sequence). CDR3 sequence (DNA): TGTGCCAGCGCTCCCGGCCCGGCGGGGGATACGCAGTATTTT. Protein product: CASAPGPAGDTQYF.

The V call is TRBV15, the J call TRBJ1-5, with no clear D. V lost 0 bases, J lost 7 bases, and 13 bases lay in between. Germline values: CDR1 LNHNV, CDR2 YYDKDF (reference sequence). The CDR3 has 15 amino acids. This CDR3 is CATSRDRSVRQPQHF. The DNA for the CDR3 is TGTGCCACCAGCAGAGATCGATCGGTGAGACAGCCCCAGCATTTT. The full variable domain, completed using reference TRBV15 and TRBJ1-5, is DAMVIQNPRYQVTQFGKPVTLSCSQTLNHNVMYWYQQKSSQAPKLLFHYYDKDFNNEADTPDNFQSRRPNTSFCFLDIRSPGLGDTAMYLCATSRDRSVRQPQHFGDGTRLSIL.

The rearrangement uses TRBV9 and TRBJ2-7, with 8 nucleotides matching TRBD1. The germline V gene has CDR1 SGDLS and CDR2 YYNGEE. Germline trimming cut 4 bases from V and 3 bases from J; bases unmatched to any gene: 9. The CDR3 loop spans 15 amino acids. The CDR3 coding sequence is TGTGCCAGCAGCCCGGTGGGGACAGGTGGCTACGAGCAGTACTTC. This gives the protein CASSPVGTGGYEQYF.

The chain uses TRBV9 and TRBJ2-3, with TRBD1 as a possible D gene (6 bases). The CDR3 loop spans 16 amino acids. From germline, CDR1 is SGDLS and CDR2 YYNGEE. V was shortened by 3 bases and J by 9 bases, with 23 bases between the two germline ends. In DNA, the CDR3 is TGTGCCAGCAGCGCACTTAGTGGGGGCGCCTCGGGGACGCAGTATTTT. This sequence encodes CASSALSGGASGTQYF.

This clone was seen more than once but under ten times. The rearrangement uses TRBV28 and TRBJ2-7; 7 bases align to TRBD1. The CDR3 is 14 residues long. Looked up from germline, CDR1 is MDHEN and CDR2 is SYDVKM. V lost 3 bases, J lost 12 bases, and 14 bases stayed unmatched. The CDR3 here is CASSLSPPTGTMYF. The CDR3 DNA follows: TGTGCCAGCAGTTTGAGTCCTCCGACAGGGACAATGTACTTC.

The V gene is TRBV4-2, the J gene TRBJ2-3, with TRBD2 matching 10 bases. The CDR3 extends over 19 amino acids. V gave up 0 bases and J gave up 0 bases; unmatched junction bases: 9. CDR1 is LGHNA, CDR2 YNFKEQ, per germline. The CDR3 here is CASSQDEVPSGGSTDTQYF. Written as DNA, the CDR3 is TGTGCCAGCAGCCAAGACGAGGTTCCTAGCGGGGGTAGCACAGATACGCAGTATTTT.

This clone has just a few counts. V usage is TRBV29-1 and J usage is TRBJ1-2, with TRBD1 identical over 11 bases. J was trimmed by 3 bases and V by 3 bases; bases with no gene match: 6. This CDR3 is built from 15 residues. Germline V lookup: CDR1 SQVTM, CDR2 ANQGSEA. CDR3 coding DNA: TGCAGCGTTGATGGACAGGGGGCGCGAGACTATGGCTACACCTTC. Amino acids: CSVDGQGARDYGYTF.

The rearrangement links TRBV18 to TRBJ2-2; possible D gene TRBD1, 5 bases. Trimming left V 3 bases short and J 0 bases short, with 11 bases between. In germline, CDR1 is KGHSH, CDR2 LQKENI. This CDR3 comprises 16 residues. The CDR3: CASSPDTLANTGELFF. For the CDR3, the DNA is TGTGCCAGCTCACCGGACACCCTAGCGAACACCGGGGAGCTGTTTTTT.

The chain recombines TRBV7-9 with TRBJ1-3; a possible D gene is TRBD1 (5 bases). Trimming left V 5 bases short and J 4 bases short, with 12 bases between. The CDR3 covers 14 residues. CDR1 and CDR2 from the germline V gene are SEHNR and FQNEAQ (reference sequence). The chain's CDR3 is CASSGGEAGNTIYF. The CDR3 DNA follows: TGTGCCAGCAGCGGAGGGGAGGCGGGAAACACCATATATTTT.

This chain connects TRBV6-1 to TRBJ1-1; D not resolved. Germline V gene data show CDR1 as MNHNS and CDR2 as SASEGT. The germline V and J ends were trimmed by 0 bases and 0 bases, with 14 bases remaining between them. The CDR3 loop spans 17 amino acids. This CDR3 reads CASSEAGRWTLNTEAFF. The CDR3 coding sequence is TGTGCCAGCAGTGAAGCGGGGAGGTGGACCTTGAACACTGAAGCTTTCTTT.

V and J are TRBV19 and TRBJ1-5; 9 bases are a match to TRBD1. V lost 10 bases to trimming and J lost 6 bases; unmatched junction nucleotides: 10. Germline values: CDR1 LNHDA, CDR2 SQIVND (reference sequence). The CDR3 is 14 residues long. The CDR3 spells CATWDRALPQPQHF. The CDR3 nucleotides are TGTGCCACGTGGGACAGGGCACTTCCTCAGCCCCAGCATTTT.

The chain combines TRBV29-1 with TRBJ1-1; no reliable D call. This CDR3 region has 12 residues. Germline-derived CDR1 and CDR2 are SQVTM and ANQGSEA. With 6 bases removed from V and 0 bases from J, the gap between germline ends came to 8 bases. The CDR3 is CSVRRLNTEAFF. For the CDR3, the DNA is TGCAGCGTGCGGCGGTTGAACACTGAAGCTTTCTTT.

This CDR3 reads CASSGRDHNNQPQHF. CDR3 in DNA: TGTGCCAGCAGCGGGAGGGATCACAACAATCAGCCCCAGCATTTT. V and J are TRBV7-2 and TRBJ1-5; no clear D gene. Deletions cut 5 bases from V and 3 bases from J, with 14 bases between. The CDR3 runs to 15 residues. Germline lookup yields CDR1 SGHTA and CDR2 FQGNSA.

The chain recombines TRBV7-9 with TRBJ1-5; D is perhaps TRBD1 (5 bases). This CDR3 region has 14 residues. Trimming removed 1 base from V and 4 bases from J, with 8 bases in between. The germline CDR1 and CDR2 sequences are SEHNR and FQNEAQ (reference sequence). CDR3 sequence reads: CASSLGGLNQPQHF. The CDR3 DNA sequence: TGTGCCAGCAGCTTAGGGGGACTTAATCAGCCCCAGCATTTT.

This chain uses TRBV21-1 with TRBJ2-2; the D segment call TRBD1 is taken from the table without a DNA check. TRBV21-1 is annotated as a pseudogene. The CDR3 sequence is 17 residues long. The CDR3 here is CASTQAQGSRLTGELFF. CDR3 bases: TGTGCCAGCACCCAAGCTCAGGGCAGCCGCCTAACCGGGGAGCTGTTTTTT.

The chain carries TRBV4-3 and TRBJ1-2, with 9 bases fitting TRBD1. V was pared by 0 bases and J by 5 bases, with 4 bases of the junction left unmatched. CDR3 length: 15 residues. Germline CDR1 reads LGHNA; CDR2 reads YSLEER. The CDR3 loop is CASSQDGTGRYGYTF. The DNA for the CDR3 is TGCGCCAGCAGCCAAGATGGGACAGGGCGATATGGCTACACCTTC.

The V and J genes are TRBV7-8 and TRBJ2-7; D perhaps matches TRBD1 (6 bases). The CDR3 is 15 residues long. Germline lookup yields CDR1 SGHVS and CDR2 FQNEAQ. Deletions cut 7 bases from V and 1 base from J, with 17 bases between. The CDR3 spells CASNEQGQGSYEQYF. CDR3 sequence (DNA): TGTGCCAGCAACGAACAGGGCCAAGGATCCTACGAGCAGTACTTC.

The chain joins TRBV24-1 to TRBJ2-5; TRBD1 matches at 10 bases. CDR1 is KGHDR and CDR2 is SFDVKD in the germline V gene. V was pared by 2 bases and J by 4 bases, with 3 bases of the junction left unmatched. This CDR3 spans 15 amino acids. In DNA, the CDR3 is TGTGCCACCAGTGATTCGCGGACAGGGGGAGAGACCCAGTACTTC. This gives the protein CATSDSRTGGETQYF.

The J gene is TRBJ2-7, the V gene TRBV5-5; D perhaps matches TRBD2 (6 bases). Germline V gene sequence: CDR1 SGHKS, CDR2 YYEKEE (reference sequence). The V and J ends lost 2 bases and 0 bases respectively, with 12 bases between them. The CDR3 sequence is 15 residues long. The CDR3 region has the DNA TGTGCCAGCAGCTTTGGAGGGGAAGGCTCCTACGAGCAGTACTTC. Amino acid sequence: CASSFGGEGSYEQYF.